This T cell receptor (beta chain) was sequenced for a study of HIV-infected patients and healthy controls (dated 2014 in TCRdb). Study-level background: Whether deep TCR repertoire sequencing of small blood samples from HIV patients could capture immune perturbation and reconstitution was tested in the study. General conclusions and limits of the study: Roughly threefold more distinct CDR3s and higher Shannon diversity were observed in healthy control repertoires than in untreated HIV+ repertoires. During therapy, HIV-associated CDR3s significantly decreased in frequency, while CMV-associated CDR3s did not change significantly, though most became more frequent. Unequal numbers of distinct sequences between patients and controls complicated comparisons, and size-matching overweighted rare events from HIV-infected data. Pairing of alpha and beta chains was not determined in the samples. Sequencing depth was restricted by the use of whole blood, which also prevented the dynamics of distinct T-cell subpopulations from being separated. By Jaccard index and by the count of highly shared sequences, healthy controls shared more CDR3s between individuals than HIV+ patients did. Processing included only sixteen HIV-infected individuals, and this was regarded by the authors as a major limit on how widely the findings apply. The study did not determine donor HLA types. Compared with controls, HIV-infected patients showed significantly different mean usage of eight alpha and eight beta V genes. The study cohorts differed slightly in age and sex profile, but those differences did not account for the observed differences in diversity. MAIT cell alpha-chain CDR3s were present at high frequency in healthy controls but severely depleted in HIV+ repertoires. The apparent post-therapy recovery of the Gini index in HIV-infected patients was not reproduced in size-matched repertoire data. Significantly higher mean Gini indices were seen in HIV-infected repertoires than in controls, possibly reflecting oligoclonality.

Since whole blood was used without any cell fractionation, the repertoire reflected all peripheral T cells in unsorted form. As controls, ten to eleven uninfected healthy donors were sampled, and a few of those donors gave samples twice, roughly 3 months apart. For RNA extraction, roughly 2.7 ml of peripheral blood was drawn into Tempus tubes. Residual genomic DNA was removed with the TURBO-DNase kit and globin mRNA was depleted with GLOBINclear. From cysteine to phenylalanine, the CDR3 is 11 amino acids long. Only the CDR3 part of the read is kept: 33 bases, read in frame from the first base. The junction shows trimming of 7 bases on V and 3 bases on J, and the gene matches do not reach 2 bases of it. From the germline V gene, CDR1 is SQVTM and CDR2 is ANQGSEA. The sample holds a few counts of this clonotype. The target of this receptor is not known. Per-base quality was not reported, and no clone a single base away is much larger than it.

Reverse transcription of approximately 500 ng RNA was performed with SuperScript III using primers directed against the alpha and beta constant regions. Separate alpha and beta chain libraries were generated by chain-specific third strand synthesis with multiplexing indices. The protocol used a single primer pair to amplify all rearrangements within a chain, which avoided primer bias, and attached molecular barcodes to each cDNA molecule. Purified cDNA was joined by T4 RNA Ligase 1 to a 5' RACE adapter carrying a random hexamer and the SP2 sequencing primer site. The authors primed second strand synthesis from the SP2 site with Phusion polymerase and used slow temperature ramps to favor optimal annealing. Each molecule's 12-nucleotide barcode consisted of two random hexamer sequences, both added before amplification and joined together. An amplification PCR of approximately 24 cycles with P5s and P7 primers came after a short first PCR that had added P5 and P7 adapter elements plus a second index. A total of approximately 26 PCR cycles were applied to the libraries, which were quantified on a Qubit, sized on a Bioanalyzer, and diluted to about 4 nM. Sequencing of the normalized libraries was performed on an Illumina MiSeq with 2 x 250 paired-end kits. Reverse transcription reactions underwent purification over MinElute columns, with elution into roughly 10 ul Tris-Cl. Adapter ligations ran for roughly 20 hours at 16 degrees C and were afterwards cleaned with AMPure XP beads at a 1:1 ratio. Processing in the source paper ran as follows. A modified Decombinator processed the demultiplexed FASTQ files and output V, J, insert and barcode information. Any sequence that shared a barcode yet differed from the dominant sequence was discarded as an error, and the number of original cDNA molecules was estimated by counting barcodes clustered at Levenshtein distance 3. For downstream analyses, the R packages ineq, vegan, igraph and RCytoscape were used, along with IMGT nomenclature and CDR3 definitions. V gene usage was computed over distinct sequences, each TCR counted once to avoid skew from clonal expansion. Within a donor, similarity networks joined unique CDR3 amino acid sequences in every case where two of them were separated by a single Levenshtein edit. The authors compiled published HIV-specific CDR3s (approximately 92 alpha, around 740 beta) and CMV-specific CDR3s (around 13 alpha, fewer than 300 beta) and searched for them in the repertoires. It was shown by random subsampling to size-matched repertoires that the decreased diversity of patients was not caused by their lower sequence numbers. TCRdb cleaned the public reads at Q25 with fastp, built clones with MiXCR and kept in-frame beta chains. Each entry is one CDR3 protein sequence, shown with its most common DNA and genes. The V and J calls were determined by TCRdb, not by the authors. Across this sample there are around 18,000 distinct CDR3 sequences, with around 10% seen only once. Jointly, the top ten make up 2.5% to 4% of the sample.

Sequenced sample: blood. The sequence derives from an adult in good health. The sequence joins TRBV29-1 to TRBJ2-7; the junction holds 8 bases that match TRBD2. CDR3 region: CSAGTSYEQYF. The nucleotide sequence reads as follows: TGCAGCGCCGGGACTAGCTACGAGCAGTACTTC.